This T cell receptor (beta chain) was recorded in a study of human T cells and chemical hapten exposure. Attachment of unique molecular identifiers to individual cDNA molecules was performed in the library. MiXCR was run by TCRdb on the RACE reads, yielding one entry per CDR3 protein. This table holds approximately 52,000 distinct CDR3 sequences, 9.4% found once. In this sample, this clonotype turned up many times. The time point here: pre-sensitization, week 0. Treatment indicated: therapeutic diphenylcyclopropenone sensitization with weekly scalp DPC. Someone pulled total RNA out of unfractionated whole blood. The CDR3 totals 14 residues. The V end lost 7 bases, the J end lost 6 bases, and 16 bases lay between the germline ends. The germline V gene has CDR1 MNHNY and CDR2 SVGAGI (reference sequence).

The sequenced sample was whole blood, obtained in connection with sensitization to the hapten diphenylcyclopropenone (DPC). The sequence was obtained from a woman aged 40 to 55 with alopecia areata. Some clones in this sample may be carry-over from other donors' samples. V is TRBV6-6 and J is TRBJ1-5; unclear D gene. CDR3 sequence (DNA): TGTGCCAGCACCGAGACATTGAAGGCTCAGCCCCAGCATTTT. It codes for CASTETLKAQPQHF.